The 3 T cell receptor beta chains listed next were all sequenced from one sample in a study of shared clonotypes between healthy human individuals. Using immunoSEQ multiplex PCR, the repertoire was profiled, and TCRdb retains in-frame clones only, with some absent. The table includes 550,000 to 750,000 clones, about 90% detected once. The naive CD8 subset, CD45RO-negative cells positively selected for CCR7, excluded terminally differentiated effector memory CD45RA+ cells. Sequences were obtained from naive CD8+ T cells sorted from blood. The receptors originated from a man aged 30 to 45 in good health.

The chain has TRBV5-4 and TRBJ2-7; D unresolved. Trimming shortened V by 4 bases and J by 1 base, and 18 bases separated the two germline ends. CDR1 and CDR2 (germline): SGHNT, YYREEE (reference sequence). The CDR3 extends over 16 amino acids. The CDR3 here is CASSAKLGMGSYEQYF. The DNA of the CDR3 is TGTGCCAGCAGCGCCAAGCTTGGGATGGGGTCCTACGAGCAGTACTTC.

V gene TRBV2 combines with J gene TRBJ2-7; D is perhaps TRBD1 or TRBD2 (5 bases each). Germline CDR1 and CDR2: SNHLY and FYNNEI. V was trimmed by 4 bases and J by 0 bases, leaving 7 bases between them. The CDR3 has 13 residues. Here the CDR3 reads CASSVGTSYEQYF. DNA of the CDR3: TGTGCCAGCAGTGTAGGGACCTCCTACGAGCAGTACTTC. The entire variable domain, with the rest obtained from reference TRBV2 and TRBJ2-7, is as follows: EPEVTQTPSHQVTQMGQEVILRCVPISNHLYFYWYRQILGQKVEFLVSFYNNEISEKSEIFDDQFSVERPDGSNFTLKIRSTKLEDSAMYFCASSVGTSYEQYFGPGTRLTVT.

The V gene is TRBV9, the J gene TRBJ2-3, with 7 bases matching TRBD2. Germline-derived CDR1 and CDR2 are SGDLS and YYNGEE. Trimming at V came to 3 bases and at J to 3 bases, leaving 4 bases not matched to a gene. The CDR3 is 14 amino acids. The CDR3 sequence: CASSAWRETDTQYF. The CDR3 DNA reads as TGTGCCAGCAGCGCCTGGCGGGAGACAGATACGCAGTATTTT.